The clone carrying this T cell receptor (beta chain) appeared a few times. Its target is unknown. Primers targeted 54 TRBV and 13 TRBJ segments. Produced via immunoSEQ multiplex PCR; TCRdb's table is partial and in-frame only. The sample contains approximately 90,000 clones, approximately 86% of which appear only once. The sample originates from a study of T cell repertoires and HLA-DP antigens. The CDR3 has 15 amino acids. Germline trimming cut 3 bases from V and 1 base from J; bases unmatched to any gene: 5. Germline CDR1 and CDR2: GTSNPN and SVGIG (reference sequence). The sample comprised CD4+ T cells from PBMCs. The receptor comes from a middle-aged man in good health and CMV-seronegative. V usage is TRBV30 and J usage is TRBJ2-5; 10 bases align to TRBD1. CDR3 sequence: CAWSWTGGAQETQYF. The CDR3 DNA reads as TGTGCCTGGAGCTGGACAGGGGGGGCCCAAGAGACCCAGTACTTC.